The clone carrying this T cell receptor (beta chain) was seen a single time. Its antigen is undetermined. These data come from a study of cytomegalovirus exposure and HLA in healthy donors. General study findings and limits: Rare TCR sequences predominated, though certain public TCRs were found in many donors.

Per the germline V gene, CDR1 is SEHNR and CDR2 is FQNEAQ (reference sequence). This CDR3 has 16 residues. Germline trimming cut 4 bases from V and 2 bases from J; bases unmatched to any gene: 4. Some clones are missing from TCRdb's copy, which holds only in-frame ones; the method was immunoSEQ multiplex PCR. This table has 120,000 or so clones, nearly 90% appearing once. The chain carries TRBV7-9 and TRBJ2-1, with 11 bases lining up with TRBD2. This sequence was found in a woman aged 18 to 35 in good health and CMV-seronegative. Sequencing was performed on PBMCs. Written as DNA, the CDR3 is TGTGCCAGCAGCTCCGTAGCGGGGGGGCCCTACAATGAGCAGTTCTTC. As protein: CASSSVAGGPYNEQFF. Combining the CDR3 with reference TRBV7-9 and TRBJ2-1 gives the whole variable domain DTGVSQNPRHKITKRGQNVTFRCDPISEHNRLYWYRQTLGQGPEFLTYFQNEAQLEKSRLLSDRFSAERPKGSFSTLEIQRTEQGDSAMYLCASSSVAGGPYNEQFFGPGTRLTVL.